The TCR beta chain under discussion was sequenced for a study of Ad26.COV2.S vaccination and SARS-CoV-2 variants. A note on this clone: Its antigen is not known.

Study conclusions and caveats: The breadth of spike-specific CD8+ and CD4+ T cell responses after vaccination was reportedly substantial.

This sample's treatment: roughly 19 received Ad26.COV2.S at low or high dose, single or two shots; about 5 received placebo; per-sample allocation not given. Sample collection was performed on day 63 after the first vaccine or placebo injection. The CDR3 consists of 15 residues. V shed 3 bases and J 3 bases; nucleotides not matched to a gene: 5. Per the germline V gene, CDR1 is SGHRS and CDR2 is YFSETQ. The data were produced by immunoSEQ multiplex PCR, yet TCRdb's version contains in-frame clones alone and is incomplete. The data show some 250,000 clones, around 87% seen once. J is TRBJ2-7 and V is TRBV5-1; 11 nucleotides agree with TRBD2. The TCR originated in a person between 18 and 65 years old who received the Ad26.COV2.S COVID-19 vaccine or a placebo. The sample consisted of peripheral blood, taken in a trial of Ad26.COV2.S vaccine versus placebo. The chain's CDR3 is CASSSTSGSSYEQYF. DNA for the CDR3: TGCGCCAGCAGCTCCACTAGCGGGAGCAGCTACGAGCAGTACTTC.